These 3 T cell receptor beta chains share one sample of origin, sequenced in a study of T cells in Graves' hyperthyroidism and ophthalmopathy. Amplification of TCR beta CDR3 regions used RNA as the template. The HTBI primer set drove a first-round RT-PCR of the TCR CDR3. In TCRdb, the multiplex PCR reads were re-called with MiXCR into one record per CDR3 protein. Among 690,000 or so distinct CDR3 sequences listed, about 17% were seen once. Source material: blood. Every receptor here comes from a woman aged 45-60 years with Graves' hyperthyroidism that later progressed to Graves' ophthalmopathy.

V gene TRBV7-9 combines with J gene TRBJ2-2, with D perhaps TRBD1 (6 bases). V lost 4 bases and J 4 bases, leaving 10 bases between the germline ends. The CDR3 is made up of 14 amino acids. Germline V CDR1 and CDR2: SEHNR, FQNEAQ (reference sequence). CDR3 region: CASSSGTITGELFF. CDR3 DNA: TGTGCCAGCAGCTCCGGGACAATCACCGGGGAGCTGTTTTTT.

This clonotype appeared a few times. CDR3 sequence (DNA): TGTGCCAGTAGAACTAGGGACAGGGCTGAAGCTTTCTTT. Translating it yields CASRTRDRAEAFF. This rearrangement joins TRBV19 to TRBJ1-1, with 9 bases matching TRBD1. Trimming at V came to 6 bases and at J to 6 bases, leaving 5 bases not matched to a gene. Germline V gene lookup returns CDR1 LNHDA and CDR2 SQIVND (reference sequence). The CDR3 runs 13 residues.

CDR3 region: CASYTTGGLAARTSYNEQFF. CDR3 DNA sequence: TGTGCCAGCTACACCACGGGAGGACTAGCCGCCAGAACCTCCTACAATGAGCAGTTCTTC. The gene calls are TRBV18 and TRBJ2-1, with TRBD2 matching over 8 bases. The CDR3 spans 20 residues. Germline V gives CDR1 KGHSH, CDR2 LQKENI. Unmatched junction bases numbered 20, after V lost 7 bases and J lost 0 bases.